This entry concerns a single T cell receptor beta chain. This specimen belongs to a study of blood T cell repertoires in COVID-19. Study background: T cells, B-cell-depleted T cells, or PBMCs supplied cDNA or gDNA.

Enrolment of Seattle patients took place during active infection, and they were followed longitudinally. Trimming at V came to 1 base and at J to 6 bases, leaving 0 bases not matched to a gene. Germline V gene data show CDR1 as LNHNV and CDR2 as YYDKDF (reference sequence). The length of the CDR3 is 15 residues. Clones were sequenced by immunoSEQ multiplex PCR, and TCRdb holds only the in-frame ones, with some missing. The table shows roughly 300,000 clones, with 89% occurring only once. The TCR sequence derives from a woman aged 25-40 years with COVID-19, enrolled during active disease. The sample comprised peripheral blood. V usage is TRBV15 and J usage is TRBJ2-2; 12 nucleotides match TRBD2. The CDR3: CATSRASGGAGELFF. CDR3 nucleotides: TGTGCCACCAGCAGAGCTAGCGGGGGGGCCGGGGAGCTGTTTTTT.